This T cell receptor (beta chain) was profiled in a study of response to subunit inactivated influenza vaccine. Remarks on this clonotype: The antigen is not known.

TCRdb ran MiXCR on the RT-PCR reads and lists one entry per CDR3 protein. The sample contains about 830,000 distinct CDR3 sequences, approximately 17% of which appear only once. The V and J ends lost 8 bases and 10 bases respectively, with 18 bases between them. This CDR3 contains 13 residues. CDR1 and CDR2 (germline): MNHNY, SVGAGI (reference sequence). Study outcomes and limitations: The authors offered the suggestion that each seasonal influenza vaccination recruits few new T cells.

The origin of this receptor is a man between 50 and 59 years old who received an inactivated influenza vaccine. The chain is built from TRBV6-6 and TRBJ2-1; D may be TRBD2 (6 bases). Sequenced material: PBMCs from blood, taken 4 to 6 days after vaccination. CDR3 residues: CASGDPGSSEQFF. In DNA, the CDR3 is TGTGCCAGCGGAGACCCCGGGAGCTCGGAGCAGTTCTTC.